This TCR beta chain was recovered during a study of blood T cell repertoires in COVID-19. Looking at the study overall: From the United States, Italy and Spain came samples of acute and convalescent COVID-19. PBMCs, B-cell-depleted T cells, or T cells provided the cDNA or gDNA that made up the material.

In the original analysis: The authors estimated nucleated cell counts from reference gene primer amplification. Repertoires were generated with immunoSEQ multiplex PCR, while TCRdb's copy carries only in-frame clones and drops some. That table gives V, J and clone size, and the DNA gave D and trimming. The sample shows fewer than 300,000 clones, approximately 82% of them seen only once. Trimming left V 0 bases short and J 1 base short, with 4 bases between. Looked up from germline, CDR1 is SGHTA and CDR2 is FQGNSA. There are 14 residues in the CDR3. This receptor was obtained from a woman aged 18-29 years with acute or convalescent COVID-19. This chain links TRBV7-2 with TRBJ1-5; D remains unclear. Sequencing used peripheral blood. The CDR3 bases are TGTGCCAGCAGCTTAGCCTCCAGCAATCAGCCCCAGCATTTT. Its protein product is CASSLASSNQPQHF.